This is a list of T cell receptor beta chains from one sample in a study of blood T cells in healthy people across ages. TCRdb passed the 5' RACE reads through MiXCR, listing each CDR3 protein once. The sample lists hundreds of thousands of distinct CDR3 sequences; 53% were seen once. The sequencing sample was made of blood. The receptors originated from an elderly man in good health. CDR3s include the opening cysteine and the closing phenylalanine or tryptophan. The D gene is left open where the match is weak. For some rows the clone size is stated as once, few or many, or as a class when expanded; others skip it.

D	size	V	J	DNA	CDR3
NA	few	TRBV9	TRBJ2-6	TGTGCCAGCAGCGAGAGGGGGACGATCTCTGGGGCCAACGTCCTGACTTTC	CASSERGTISGANVLTF
TRBD1	NA	TRBV29-1	TRBJ2-5	TGCAGCGTTGAATTCTCGGACAGGGGCACGGAGACCCAGTACTTC	CSVEFSDRGTETQYF
TRBD2	NA	TRBV7-3	TRBJ2-1	TGTGCCAGCAGCTCCGGGGGGACTAACGGCTACAATGAGCAGTTCTTC	CASSSGGTNGYNEQFF
NA	NA	TRBV29-1	TRBJ1-2	TGCAGCGTTGGCGGCAGGTCCTATGGCTACACCTTC	CSVGGRSYGYTF
TRBD2	NA	TRBV6-1	TRBJ2-7	TGTGCCAGCAGGAGATCCCGAACTGAGCGGGATTACAATGAGCAGTACTTC	CASRRSRTERDYNEQYF
TRBD2	few	TRBV14	TRBJ2-7	TGTGCCAGCAGCCCACTAGCGGGGATCTACGAGCAGTACTTC	CASSPLAGIYEQYF
NA	NA	TRBV28	TRBJ1-5	TGTGCCAGCAGTTTTATGGACGGCAATCAACCCCAGCATTTT	CASSFMDGNQPQHF
NA	NA	TRBV29-1	TRBJ2-5	TGCAGCGTTGAATATAGGACAGCCCAAGAGACCCAGTACTTC	CSVEYRTAQETQYF
TRBD2	NA	TRBV7-9	TRBJ2-5	TGTGCCGCCGGGCGCGGGAGGATCGATGAGCAGTACTTC	CAAGRGRIDEQYF
NA	NA	TRBV7-8	TRBJ1-5	TGTGCCAGCAGCTTAGAAGACCAGTCACCCCAGCATTTT	CASSLEDQSPQHF
NA	few	TRBV5-1	TRBJ2-6	TGCGCCAGCAGCCCGGGGGGGACAGAACTCTCTGGGGCCAACGTCCTGACTTTC	CASSPGGTELSGANVLTF
NA	many	TRBV7-2	TRBJ2-1	TGTGCCAGCACCAATACTAATGAGCAGTTCTTC	CASTNTNEQFF
TRBD2	NA	TRBV15	TRBJ2-7	TGTGCCACCCAAGGGACTAGCGCTTACAATGAGCAGTACTTC	CATQGTSAYNEQYF
NA	NA	TRBV5-1	TRBJ2-3	TGCGCCAGCAGCCCGACGGGACGGGAGCACAGAGACGCGTATTTT	CASSPTGREHRDAYF
NA	NA	TRBV12-3/TRBV12-4	TRBJ1-6	TGTGCCAGCAGTTTAAGCAGGGATAATTCACCCCTCCACTTT	CASSLSRDNSPLHF
TRBD2	NA	TRBV20-1	TRBJ2-1	TGCAGTGCTGAACCGGGACTAGCGGACCTCTACAATGAGCAGTTCTTC	CSAEPGLADLYNEQFF
TRBD1	NA	TRBV7-9	TRBJ2-7	TGTGCCAGCAGCTTAACGTCCGGGACAGCGACCTACGAGCAGTACTTC	CASSLTSGTATYEQYF
NA	NA	TRBV20-1	TRBJ2-3	TGCAGTGCTCCGGACCTGCGGGCCGGCAGATACGCGTATTTT	CSAPDLRAGRYAYF
TRBD2	few	TRBV20-1	TRBJ2-5	TGCAGTGCCTCGGAGGTAGCGGGAGTAAGAGAGACCCAGTACTTC	CSASEVAGVRETQYF
TRBD1	once	TRBV5-1	TRBJ2-5	TGCGCCAGCAGCTTGGCCCCTGACAGGGCTGGGGAGACCCAGTACTTC	CASSLAPDRAGETQYF
NA	NA	TRBV6-6	TRBJ2-1	TGTGCCAGCAGTCGAGGGGGGGGGGCTAGTGATGAGCAGTTCTTC	CASSRGGGASDEQFF
NA	NA	TRBV5-1	TRBJ2-7	TGCGCCAGCAGCTTGAATCCCCGAGGGGACGAGCAGTACTTC	CASSLNPRGDEQYF
TRBD2	few	TRBV29-1	TRBJ2-5	TGCAGCGTTGGATCTAGCGGGAGGGCCCCGGAAGAGACCCAGTACTTC	CSVGSSGRAPEETQYF
NA	NA	TRBV5-1	TRBJ2-7	TGCGCCAGCAGTCCAAGTTCGTACGGACAGAAACGATCCTACGAGCAGTACTTC	CASSPSSYGQKRSYEQYF
TRBD2	NA	TRBV6-2/TRBV6-3	TRBJ2-7	TGTGCCAGCAGTTATCCGGTTACCAGCGGGAGTAAGAGGGGCTACGAGCAGTACTTC	CASSYPVTSGSKRGYEQYF
TRBD2	NA	TRBV20-1	TRBJ2-5	TGCAGTGCTAGAGATGACCTACTAGCGGGGGCCCAAGAGACCCAGTACTTC	CSARDDLLAGAQETQYF
NA	NA	TRBV27	TRBJ2-7	TGTGCCAGCGGTGACAGGCACTCCTACGAGCAGTACTTC	CASGDRHSYEQYF
NA	NA	TRBV20-1	TRBJ1-2	TGCAGTGCCATACATAGAGGGAGAATCTATGGCTACACCTTC	CSAIHRGRIYGYTF
NA	NA	TRBV4-2	TRBJ1-2	TGTGCCAGCAGCCAAGATCCAACAGCGAACTATGGCTACACCTTC	CASSQDPTANYGYTF
NA	NA	TRBV20-1	TRBJ2-3	TGCAGTGCCAGAACCAACACAGATACGCAGTATTTT	CSARTNTDTQYF
TRBD2	NA	TRBV2	TRBJ2-3	TGTGCCAGCAGTGCTGGGACTAGCGGGAGGAGGACAGATACGCAGTATTTT	CASSAGTSGRRTDTQYF
NA	NA	TRBV2	TRBJ1-5	TGTGCCAGCAGTGGGGTAGGAGGGAGGGATAGCAATCAGCCCCAGCATTTT	CASSGVGGRDSNQPQHF
NA	NA	TRBV7-9	TRBJ2-7	TGTGCCAGCAGCTTAGGCGGGTGGGGGAGCTCCTACGAGCAGTACTTC	CASSLGGWGSSYEQYF
NA	NA	TRBV5-5	TRBJ2-7	TGTGCCAGCAGTTGGGATCCGACCACCTCCTACGAGCAGTACTTC	CASSWDPTTSYEQYF
NA	NA	TRBV29-1	TRBJ2-5	TGCAGCGTTGAAGAGTCCGGGGAGACCCAGTACTTC	CSVEESGETQYF
TRBD2	NA	TRBV20-1	TRBJ2-7	TGCAGTGCTAGCCGGCCTCGGGGGGGATCCTACGAGCAGTACTTC	CSASRPRGGSYEQYF
NA	NA	TRBV7-8	TRBJ2-1	TGTGCCAGCAGCTCAACTATCGGGAATGAGCAGTTCTTC	CASSSTIGNEQFF